The T cell receptor beta chain described here comes from a study of immune evolution from preneoplasia to lung adenocarcinoma. Data came from immunoSEQ multiplex PCR; TCRdb stores just in-frame clones and leaves some out. The sample shows about 26,000 clones, about 76% of them seen only once. Losses at the gene ends were 2 bases for V and 4 bases for J; bases not matched to a gene: 3. Germline V gene sequence: CDR1 MDHEN, CDR2 SYDVKM. The CDR3 has 14 amino acids. The chain combines TRBV28 with TRBJ2-5, with TRBD1 matching over 8 bases. The sequence derives from a person aged 55 to 69 with invasive lung adenocarcinoma. Some clones in this sample may be carry-over from other donors' samples. Sequences were obtained from FFPE invasive lung adenocarcinoma tissue. CDR3 sequence reads: CASSLQGARETQYF. The DNA for the CDR3 is TGTGCCAGCAGTTTACAGGGGGCGCGAGAGACCCAGTACTTC.